This TCR beta chain was captured by sequencing in a study of T cells in Graves' hyperthyroidism and ophthalmopathy. There are many counts of this clonotype. This CDR3 is built from 10 residues. V was shortened by 7 bases and J by 2 bases, with 4 bases between the two germline ends. Looked up from germline, CDR1 is GTSNPN and CDR2 is SVGIG (reference sequence). Amplification of TCR beta CDR3 regions was performed using RNA transcripts as template. HTBI primers were the set used in a first-round RT-PCR of the TCR CDR3. TCRdb re-derived calls from the multiplex PCR reads in MiXCR, one entry per CDR3 protein. The sample carries nearly 600,000 distinct CDR3 sequences, 14% recorded once.

The sequencing sample was made of blood. The chain combines TRBV30 with TRBJ2-3; unclear D gene. This clonotype originated in a woman aged 25 to 39 with Graves' hyperthyroidism that later progressed to Graves' ophthalmopathy. CDR3: CAYDTDTQYF. The CDR3 DNA reads as TGTGCCTACGACACAGATACGCAGTATTTT.